This T cell receptor (beta chain) was sequenced during a study of tumor-infiltrating lymphocytes in primary liver carcinoma. As for the study in general: Patients were men and women aged 30 to 69 years. Roughly 3.65 to 8 million productive TCRbeta reads came from each sample, comparable across tissue types. Study findings and constraints: Lower overlap was observed for tumor-adjacent and tumor-blood pairs relative to tumor region pairs.

Constant-region priming of around 500 ng total RNA yielded TCR beta cDNA. Three nested multiplex PCR rounds, a slightly modified ARM-PCR, produced the libraries for TCR beta. The study ran its first two PCR rounds for around 10 cycles each, using TRBV1-TRBV30 forward primers and a C-beta reverse primer. Via MiXCR, TCRdb re-called the multiplex PCR reads, giving one row per CDR3 protein. The sample lists around 71,000 distinct CDR3 sequences; around 75% were seen once. It was from 20-30 mg of unsorted bulk tissue that RNA and DNA were co-extracted. This CDR3 has 18 residues. Germline V CDR1 and CDR2: SGHAT, FQNNGV. A remark on this clonotype: Its specificity is unknown. At one end, the junction sequence differs from germline, possibly due to a read error.

This sequence joins TRBV11-2 and TRBJ1-1, with TRBD1 matching 8 bases. The source of this sequence is a woman aged 60-75 years with primary liver carcinoma and hepatitis B virus infection. Material for sequencing was liver tumor tissue from sampling region 4. As for subset: tumor region T4, right-lateral pole. The CDR3 sequence is CASSLHAQGASGNTVAFF. The CDR3 nucleotides read TGTGCCAGCAGCTTACATGCCCAGGGGGCCTCGGGGAACACTGTAGCTTTCTTT.